This T cell receptor beta chain originates from a study of shared clonotypes between healthy human individuals. V shed 2 bases, J shed 6 bases, and the junction held 8 bases outside the gene matches. CDR1 and CDR2 from the germline V gene are MNHNY and SVGAGI (reference sequence). The CDR3 has 15 residues. Using immunoSEQ multiplex PCR, the repertoire was profiled, and TCRdb retains in-frame clones only, with some absent. The sample contains 2 million to 2.5 million clones, more than 85% of which appear only once. The naive CD8 subset, CD45RO-negative cells positively selected for CCR7, excluded terminally differentiated effector memory CD45RA+ cells.

Input material: naive CD8+ T cells from PBMCs. The rearrangement links TRBV6-6 to TRBJ1-1; 8 bases are a match to TRBD1. This receptor was identified in a man younger than 30 in good health. Some clones in this sample may be carry-over from other donors' samples. The CDR3 bases are TGTGCCAGCAGTTACGCAGCAGGGGGCGCCCCTGAAGCTTTCTTT. Encoded protein: CASSYAAGGAPEAFF.